Below are 27 T cell receptor beta chains sequenced from a single sample in a study of T cells after yellow fever vaccination. One entry per CDR3 protein results from TCRdb running MiXCR on the 5' RACE reads. Seen here are 510,000 or so distinct CDR3 sequences, roughly a fifth observed once, and the top ten hold approximately 15%. The sequences come from PBMCs, collected 15 days after the yellow fever booster vaccination. These receptors were obtained from a man younger than 40 who received the YFV17D yellow fever vaccine.

V and J are TRBV12-3 or TRBV12-4 and TRBJ2-3; D is perhaps TRBD1 (6 bases). V was pared by 6 bases and J by 1 base, with 11 bases between. This CDR3 is 14 amino acids long. In DNA form, the CDR3 reads TGTGCCAGCAGCAGGGGTTATGGCACAGATACGCAGTATTTT. Translated, it gives CASSRGYGTDTQYF.

This chain connects TRBV5-1 to TRBJ2-1; D gene uncertain. Trimming removed 4 bases from V and 6 bases from J, with 8 bases in between. Germline V gene lookup returns CDR1 SGHRS and CDR2 YFSETQ. The CDR3 covers 12 residues. The CDR3 DNA reads TGCGCCAGCAGCCCCGAGGCCAATGAGCAGTTCTTC. Residues: CASSPEANEQFF.

The gene calls are TRBV11-2 and TRBJ2-7, with 10 bases identical to TRBD2. V gave up 5 bases and J gave up 3 bases; unmatched junction bases: 10. The germline V gene has CDR1 SGHAT and CDR2 FQNNGV. CDR3 length: 16 residues. The DNA of the CDR3 is TGTGCCAGCAGCCCGGAAGGACTAGCGGCCTTCTACGAGCAGTACTTC. Encoded protein: CASSPEGLAAFYEQYF.

There are a few counts of this clonotype. The chain combines TRBV5-1 with TRBJ1-4; 7 bases are shared with TRBD1. CDR1 and CDR2 (germline): SGHRS, YFSETQ. V lost 3 bases, J lost 8 bases, and 13 bases stayed unmatched. This CDR3 comprises 16 residues. CDR3 in amino acids: CASSWGLGQGGEKLFF. CDR3 bases: TGCGCCAGCAGCTGGGGCCTCGGGCAGGGGGGCGAAAAACTGTTTTTT.

This clonotype was seen a few times. The chain has TRBV7-9 and TRBJ2-2; 8 nucleotides match TRBD1. Germline V CDR1 and CDR2: SEHNR, FQNEAQ (reference sequence). This CDR3 is 15 amino acids long. V shed 6 bases and J 3 bases; nucleotides not matched to a gene: 6. This CDR3 is CASRLGQDYTGELFF. The CDR3 region has the DNA TGTGCCAGCAGGTTGGGACAGGACTACACCGGGGAGCTGTTTTTT.

This clonotype appeared a single time. This chain uses TRBV10-3 with TRBJ1-6, with no clear D. Trimming left V 4 bases short and J 13 bases short, with 11 bases between. The CDR3 sequence is 12 residues long. Germline V lookup: CDR1 ENHRY, CDR2 SYGVKD. The chain's CDR3 is CAISARPGPLHF. The CDR3, as DNA: TGTGCCATCAGTGCGCGACCGGGGCCCCTCCACTTT.

In its sample, this clonotype was seen a few times. The rearrangement joins TRBV6-1 to TRBJ2-1, with 12 bases aligning to TRBD2. The V segment lost 5 bases and the J segment 1 base; nucleotides outside the gene matches: 6. Germline V gene sequence: CDR1 MNHNS, CDR2 SASEGT. The CDR3 length is 17 residues. Here the CDR3 DNA reads TGTGCCAGCAGTCCGACCACTAGCGGGAGGTCCTACAATGAGCAGTTCTTC. Translated, it gives CASSPTTSGRSYNEQFF.

The chain has TRBV28 and TRBJ2-4; D not resolved. V was trimmed by 5 bases and J by 7 bases, leaving 9 bases between them. CDR3 length equals 12 residues. Germline loops: CDR1 MDHEN, CDR2 SYDVKM. The CDR3, as DNA: TGTGCCAGCAGTGTTATGGGGAACATTCAGTACTTC. Protein: CASSVMGNIQYF.

This clonotype has more than one count but fewer than ten. The V call is TRBV5-1, the J call TRBJ2-2; 7 bases fit TRBD1. Germline trimming cut 4 bases from V and 6 bases from J; bases unmatched to any gene: 9. This CDR3 contains 15 residues. Germline assignment: CDR1 SGHRS and CDR2 YFSETQ. CDR3 sequence reads: CASSRTGQGPGELFF. The DNA for the CDR3 is TGCGCCAGCAGCAGGACAGGTCAGGGTCCCGGGGAGCTGTTTTTT.

The chain recombines TRBV12-3 or TRBV12-4 with TRBJ2-7, with TRBD2 matching over 9 bases. The CDR3 runs to 14 residues. J was trimmed by 5 bases and V by 6 bases; bases with no gene match: 8. Here the CDR3 reads CASRVSGSLDEQYF. In DNA form, the CDR3 reads TGTGCCAGCAGAGTTAGCGGGAGTCTCGACGAGCAGTACTTC.

This clonotype was recorded a few times. The genes are TRBV7-3 and TRBJ2-7; TRBD2 agrees at 10 bases. The CDR3 runs to 16 residues. V gave up 1 base and J gave up 5 bases; unmatched junction bases: 8. The germline V gene encodes CDR1 SGHTA and CDR2 FQGTGA. CDR3 sequence: CASSLIPSGSMDEQYF. CDR3 nucleotide sequence: TGTGCCAGCAGCTTAATCCCTAGCGGGAGTATGGACGAGCAGTACTTC.

V is TRBV20-1 and J is TRBJ2-7, with D perhaps TRBD1 (6 bases). The germline CDR1 and CDR2 sequences are DFQATT and SNEGSKA (reference sequence). The CDR3 contains 14 residues. Trimming removed 1 base at V and 3 bases at J, with 13 bases between. The CDR3 DNA sequence: TGCAGTGCTAGAGGCGGACAGAAAAACTACGAGCAGTACTTC. Translated, it gives CSARGGQKNYEQYF.

This clonotype was seen a few times. V and J are TRBV7-2 and TRBJ2-7; 9 bases line up with TRBD2. Trimming removed 4 bases from V and 6 bases from J; junction bases left unmatched: 7. CDR1 and CDR2 from the germline V gene are SGHTA and FQGNSA. This CDR3 contains 14 residues. CDR3 amino acids: CASSSLAGYGEQYF. The CDR3 nucleotides are TGTGCCAGCAGCTCTCTAGCGGGATACGGCGAGCAGTACTTC.

V gene TRBV28 combines with J gene TRBJ2-3; D may be TRBD1 or TRBD2 (5 bases each). Trimming removed 2 bases at V and 1 base at J, with 7 bases between. The CDR3 runs 14 residues. Germline CDR1 reads MDHEN; CDR2 reads SYDVKM. CDR3 protein: CASSLRDGTDTQYF. DNA for the CDR3: TGTGCCAGCAGTTTAAGGGACGGCACAGATACGCAGTATTTT.

This clonotype was seen a few times. The V call is TRBV7-9, the J call TRBJ2-7; TRBD1 is a possible D gene (5 bases). The germline gives CDR1 SEHNR, CDR2 FQNEAQ (reference sequence). The germline V and J ends were trimmed by 0 bases and 5 bases, with 11 bases remaining between them. This CDR3 is built from 14 residues. The CDR3 reads CASSLAVSGNEQYF. CDR3 sequence (DNA): TGTGCCAGCAGCTTAGCCGTATCAGGGAACGAGCAGTACTTC.

The rearrangement links TRBV20-1 to TRBJ2-5, with D unresolved. Per germline, CDR1 DFQATT and CDR2 SNEGSKA (reference sequence). The CDR3 totals 14 residues. Deletions cut 0 bases from V and 0 bases from J, with 8 bases between. CDR3 DNA: TGCAGTGCTAGAGATGTGTACAACCAAGAGACCCAGTACTTC. Translating it yields CSARDVYNQETQYF.

Ten or more counts support this clonotype. The V gene is TRBV11-2, the J gene TRBJ2-7, with TRBD2 identical over 10 bases. The CDR3 totals 18 residues. The V gene end was trimmed by 5 bases and the J gene end by 2 bases; junction bases not matched to a gene: 15. Germline-derived CDR1 and CDR2 are SGHAT and FQNNGV. The CDR3 is CASSLTGTSDTRPYEQYF. Here the CDR3 DNA reads TGTGCCAGCAGCCTCACAGGGACTAGCGACACCCGCCCCTACGAGCAGTACTTC.

The chain couples TRBV5-6 to TRBJ2-7; 10 bases match TRBD2. With V trimmed by 2 bases and J by 4 bases, 3 bases remained unmatched. The CDR3 sequence is 14 residues long. Looked up from germline, CDR1 is SGHDT and CDR2 is YYEEEE. CDR3 nucleotide sequence: TGTGCCAGCAGCTTTAGGACTAGCGGTTACGAGCAGTACTTC. Protein sequence: CASSFRTSGYEQYF.

This clonotype was recorded many times. The chain recombines TRBV12-3 or TRBV12-4 with TRBJ2-3; D is unresolved. Trimming removed 6 bases from V and 1 base from J, with 14 bases in between. The CDR3 is 15 residues long. In DNA, the CDR3 is TGTGCCAGCAGAGCAACCCGGACCCGCACAGATACGCAGTATTTT. Translating it yields CASRATRTRTDTQYF.

The J gene is TRBJ2-5, the V gene TRBV7-9; maybe TRBD2 (6 bases). This CDR3 is built from 15 residues. The V gene lost 6 bases and the J gene lost 3 bases, with 17 bases spanning the gap. Germline V lookup: CDR1 SEHNR, CDR2 FQNEAQ (reference sequence). In DNA form, the CDR3 reads TGTGCCAGCAGATTCAAGGGCGGGATTAAAGAGACCCAGTACTTC. Residues: CASRFKGGIKETQYF.

The chain joins TRBV29-1 to TRBJ2-7; TRBD2 might be the D (6 bases). The CDR3 extends over 14 amino acids. CDR1 SQVTM and CDR2 ANQGSEA come from the germline V gene. Trimming took off 6 bases at V and 0 bases at J, with 15 bases between the two ends. The CDR3 sequence is CSVGDETSSYEQYF. The CDR3 DNA sequence: TGCAGCGTCGGTGACGAGACTAGCTCCTACGAGCAGTACTTC.

This clonotype was detected only a few times. The chain joins TRBV7-3 to TRBJ2-1; 8 bases line up with TRBD2. The CDR3 totals 17 residues. Germline V gene sequence: CDR1 SGHTA, CDR2 FQGTGA. V lost 4 bases to trimming and J lost 0 bases; unmatched junction nucleotides: 8. CDR3 amino acids: CASSSTSGGSSYNEQFF. In DNA form, the CDR3 reads TGTGCCAGCAGCTCAACTAGCGGAGGGAGCTCCTACAATGAGCAGTTCTTC.

The chain links TRBV7-2 to TRBJ2-2; 7 nucleotides line up with TRBD1. CDR3 length equals 16 residues. With 2 bases clipped from V and 2 bases from J, the junction kept 5 bases outside the gene matches. The germline CDR1 and CDR2 sequences are SGHTA and FQGNSA. The CDR3 spells CASSLKGALNTGELFF. The CDR3 DNA reads as TGTGCCAGCAGCTTAAAGGGGGCCTTAAACACCGGGGAGCTGTTTTTT.

The chain links TRBV20-1 to TRBJ2-5, with D hard to call. With 3 bases removed from V and 4 bases from J, the gap between germline ends came to 15 bases. The CDR3 has 14 residues. Germline V gene lookup returns CDR1 DFQATT and CDR2 SNEGSKA (reference sequence). CDR3: CSARLGSAAETQYF. CDR3 nucleotides: TGCAGTGCTAGGCTTGGGTCGGCGGCAGAGACCCAGTACTTC.

The table lists this clonotype with a few counts. The V gene is TRBV5-6, the J gene TRBJ2-7, with 7 bases identical to TRBD1. The J segment lost 2 bases and the V segment lost 0 bases, leaving 8 bases of the junction unmatched. CDR1 is SGHDT and CDR2 is YYEEEE in the germline V gene. The CDR3 totals 16 residues. Here the CDR3 reads CASSLVGTAPPYEQYF. The CDR3 bases are TGTGCCAGCAGCTTGGTCGGGACAGCTCCCCCCTACGAGCAGTACTTC. Full variable domain (rest looked up from reference TRBV5-6 and TRBJ2-7): DAGVTQSPTHLIKTRGQQVTLRCSPKSGHDTVSWYQQALGQGPQFIFQYYEEEERQRGNFPDRFSGHQFPNYSSELNVNALLLGDSALYLCASSLVGTAPPYEQYFGPGTRLTVT.

The chain joins TRBV2 to TRBJ2-3; D is undetermined. The CDR3 has 13 residues. Trimming stripped 4 bases from V and 2 bases from J, with 7 bases between. Germline-derived CDR1 and CDR2 are SNHLY and FYNNEI. The CDR3: CASSVTFTDTQYF. The CDR3 nucleotides read TGTGCCAGCAGTGTTACTTTCACAGATACGCAGTATTTT.

This clonotype turned up a few times. This rearrangement joins TRBV9 to TRBJ2-1, with D maybe TRBD2 (5 bases). This CDR3 region has 15 residues. Germline V gene lookup returns CDR1 SGDLS and CDR2 YYNGEE. Trimming removed 0 bases from V and 12 bases from J, with 19 bases in between. Here the CDR3 reads CASSVGGSSADRQFF. CDR3 nucleotide sequence: TGTGCCAGCAGCGTAGGAGGGAGTTCCGCTGATAGGCAGTTCTTC. The complete variable domain, with remaining parts taken from reference TRBV9 and TRBJ2-1, reads DSGVTQTPKHLITATGQRVTLRCSPRSGDLSVYWYQQSLDQGLQFLIQYYNGEERAKGNILERFSAQQFPDLHSELNLSSLELGDSALYFCASSVGGSSADRQFFGPGTRLTVL.